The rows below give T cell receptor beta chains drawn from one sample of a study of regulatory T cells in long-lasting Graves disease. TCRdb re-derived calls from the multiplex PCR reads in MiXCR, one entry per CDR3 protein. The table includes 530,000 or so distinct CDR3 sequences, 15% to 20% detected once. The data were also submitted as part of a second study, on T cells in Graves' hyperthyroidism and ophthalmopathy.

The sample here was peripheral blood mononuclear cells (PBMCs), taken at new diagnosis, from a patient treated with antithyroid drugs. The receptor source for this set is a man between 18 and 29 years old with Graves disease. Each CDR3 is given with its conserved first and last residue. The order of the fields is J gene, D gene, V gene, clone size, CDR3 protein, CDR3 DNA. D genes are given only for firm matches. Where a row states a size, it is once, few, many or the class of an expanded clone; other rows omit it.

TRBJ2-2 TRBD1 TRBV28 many CASSLYTGAGTGELFF TGTGCCAGCAGTTTATACACAGGGGCAGGGACCGGGGAGCTGTTTTTT
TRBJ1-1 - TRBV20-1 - CSVGTWNTEAFF TGCAGTGTTGGGACATGGAACACTGAAGCTTTCTTT
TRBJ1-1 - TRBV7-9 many CASSFGSNTEAFF TGTGCCAGCAGCTTCGGGTCGAACACTGAAGCTTTCTTT
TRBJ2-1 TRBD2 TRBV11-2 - CASSLIAGLAGEQFF TGTGCCAGCAGCTTAATAGCGGGACTAGCGGGAGAGCAGTTCTTC
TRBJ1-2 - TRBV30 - CASLWYNYGYTF TGTGCCTCCCTCTGGTATAACTATGGCTACACCTTC
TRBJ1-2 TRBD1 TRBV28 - CASNLTTGTVYGYTF TGTGCCAGCAACCTGACTACCGGGACAGTCTATGGCTACACCTTC
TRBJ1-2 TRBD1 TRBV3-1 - CASSSGGAHGYTF TGTGCCAGCAGCTCAGGGGGGGCCCATGGCTACACCTTC
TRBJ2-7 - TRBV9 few CASSVGGRNSYEQYF TGTGCCAGCAGCGTAGGGGGGAGGAACTCCTACGAGCAGTACTTC
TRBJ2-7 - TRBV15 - CATSRAREAYEQYF TGTGCCACCAGCAGAGCCAGGGAGGCCTACGAGCAGTACTTC
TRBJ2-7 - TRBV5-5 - CASSFGYSSYEQYF TGTGCCAGCAGCTTTGGATACTCATCCTACGAGCAGTACTTC
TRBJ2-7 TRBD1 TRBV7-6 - CASSLGQGSGSYEQYF TGTGCCAGCAGCTTAGGACAGGGATCAGGCTCCTACGAGCAGTACTTC
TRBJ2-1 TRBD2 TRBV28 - CASNPSGTSASDEQFF TGTGCCAGCAACCCCTCTGGGACTAGCGCCAGCGATGAGCAGTTCTTC
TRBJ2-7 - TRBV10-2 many CASGREAAYEQYF TGCGCCAGCGGTAGGGAGGCAGCCTACGAGCAGTACTTC
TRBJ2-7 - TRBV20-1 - CSATRQTVNYEQYF TGCAGTGCTACCAGACAGACGGTAAACTACGAGCAGTACTTC
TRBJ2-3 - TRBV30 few CAWAQGNTQYF TGTGCCTGGGCTCAGGGAAATACGCAGTATTTT
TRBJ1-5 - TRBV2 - CASVYSGNQPQHF TGTGCCAGTGTCTACTCCGGGAATCAGCCCCAGCATTTT
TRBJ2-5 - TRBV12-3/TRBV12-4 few CASSLVLRQLEQETQYF TGTGCCAGCAGTTTAGTTCTACGACAGCTGGAGCAAGAGACCCAGTACTTC
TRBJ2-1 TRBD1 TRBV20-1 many CSATGTGLSDEQFF TGCAGTGCTACCGGGACAGGGCTTAGTGATGAGCAGTTCTTC
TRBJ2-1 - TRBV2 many CASSGSYNEQFF TGTGCCAGCAGTGGCTCGTACAATGAGCAGTTCTTC
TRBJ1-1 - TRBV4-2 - CASSQDPDSGTEAFF TGTGCCAGCAGCCAAGATCCAGATTCGGGCACTGAAGCTTTCTTT
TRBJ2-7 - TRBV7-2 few CASSLVSSDPSYEQYF TGTGCCAGCAGCTTAGTTTCTAGCGACCCCTCCTACGAGCAGTACTTC
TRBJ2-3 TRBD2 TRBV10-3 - CAIRGLAVDTQYF TGTGCCATCAGGGGACTAGCGGTAGATACGCAGTATTTT
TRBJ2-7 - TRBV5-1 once CASSQFGREAYEQYF TGCGCCAGCAGTCAATTCGGGAGAGAAGCCTACGAGCAGTACTTC
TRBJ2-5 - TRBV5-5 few CASSLISWLGQETQYF TGTGCCAGCAGCCTTATTTCGTGGCTGGGCCAAGAGACCCAGTACTTC
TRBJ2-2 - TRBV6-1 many CASSTFTGELFF TGTGCCAGCTCTACCTTCACCGGGGAGCTGTTTTTT
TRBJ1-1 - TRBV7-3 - CASSPQSQGTEAFF TGTGCCAGCAGCCCGCAAAGCCAGGGAACTGAAGCTTTCTTT
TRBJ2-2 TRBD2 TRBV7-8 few CASSLGQTSLMTGELFF TGTGCCAGCAGCTTAGGACAGACTAGCCTGATGACCGGGGAGCTGTTTTTT
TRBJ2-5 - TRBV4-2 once CASSQEERGELGETQYF TGTGCCAGCAGCCAAGAGGAGAGGGGGGAGTTGGGAGAGACCCAGTACTTC
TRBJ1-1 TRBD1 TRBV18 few CASSPDRATEAFF TGTGCCAGCTCACCTGACAGGGCTACTGAAGCTTTCTTT
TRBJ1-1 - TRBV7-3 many CASSLDPGTEAFF TGTGCCAGCAGCTTAGATCCGGGCACTGAAGCTTTCTTT
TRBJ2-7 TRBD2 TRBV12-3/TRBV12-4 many CASSSSGVPDQYF TGTGCCAGCAGTTCCAGCGGGGTCCCGGATCAGTACTTC
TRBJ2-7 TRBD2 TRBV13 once CASSLGASGDTYEQYF TGTGCCAGCAGCTTAGGAGCTAGCGGGGATACCTACGAGCAGTACTTC
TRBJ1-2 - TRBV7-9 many CASTSVNTFDGYTF TGTGCCAGCACCTCGGTTAACACCTTTGATGGCTACACCTTC
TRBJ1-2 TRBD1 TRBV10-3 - CAISESRQGNYGYTF TGTGCCATCAGTGAGTCTCGACAGGGCAACTATGGCTACACCTTC
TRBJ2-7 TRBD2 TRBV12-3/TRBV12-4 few CASSFGLAGLHEQYF TGTGCCAGCAGTTTCGGACTAGCGGGACTTCACGAGCAGTACTTC
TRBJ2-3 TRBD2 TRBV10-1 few CATRTSGTDTQYF TGCGCCACCAGGACTAGCGGCACAGATACGCAGTATTTT
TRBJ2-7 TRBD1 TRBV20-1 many CSAYGQGYEQYF TGCAGTGCTTACGGACAGGGATACGAGCAGTACTTC
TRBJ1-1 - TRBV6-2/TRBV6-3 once CASSEDLVNTEAFF TGTGCCAGCAGTGAAGACCTGGTGAACACTGAAGCTTTCTTT
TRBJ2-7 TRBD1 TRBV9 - CASSASWGQGYEQYF TGTGCCAGCAGCGCGTCTTGGGGACAGGGCTACGAGCAGTACTTC
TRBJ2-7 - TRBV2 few CASNSELGSYEQYF TGTGCCAGCAATTCGGAGTTGGGCTCCTACGAGCAGTACTTC
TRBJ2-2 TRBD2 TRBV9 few CASSSSGSVTGELFF TGTGCCAGCAGTTCCAGCGGGAGTGTTACCGGGGAGCTGTTTTTT
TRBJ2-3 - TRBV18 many CASSPRDGDTDTQYF TGTGCCAGCTCACCACGGGACGGAGACACAGATACGCAGTATTTT
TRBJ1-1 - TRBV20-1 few CSARTAEEDTEAFF TGCAGTGCTAGAACGGCAGAGGAGGACACTGAAGCTTTCTTT
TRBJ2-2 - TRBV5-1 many CASSLEVRTNTGELFF TGCGCCAGCAGCTTGGAAGTGCGTACCAACACCGGGGAGCTGTTTTTT
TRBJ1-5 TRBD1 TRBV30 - CAFGQGALNQPQHF TGTGCCTTCGGACAGGGGGCTTTAAATCAGCCCCAGCATTTT
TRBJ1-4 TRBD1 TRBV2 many CASRQGTGVEKLFF TGTGCCAGCAGGCAAGGGACAGGGGTTGAAAAACTGTTTTTT
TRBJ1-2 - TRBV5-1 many CASSALRQDSYGYTF TGCGCCAGCAGCGCACTTCGACAGGATTCCTATGGCTACACCTTC
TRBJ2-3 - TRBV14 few CASSPHLTDTQYF TGTGCCAGCAGCCCCCACCTCACAGATACGCAGTATTTT
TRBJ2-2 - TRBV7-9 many CASSEAGELFF TGTGCCAGCAGTGAGGCCGGGGAGCTGTTTTTT
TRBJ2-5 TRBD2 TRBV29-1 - CSVESMAGRGETQYF TGCAGCGTTGAATCCATGGCGGGGCGGGGGGAGACCCAGTACTTC
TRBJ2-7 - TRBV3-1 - CASSQAGPQDEQYF TGTGCCAGCAGCCAAGCCGGGCCCCAGGACGAGCAGTACTTC
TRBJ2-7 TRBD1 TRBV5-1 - CASSLEGQDPLEQYF TGCGCCAGCAGCTTGGAGGGACAGGACCCCCTCGAGCAGTACTTC
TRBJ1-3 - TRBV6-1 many CASSPSTSSGNTIYF TGTGCCAGCAGTCCCTCTACCAGCTCTGGAAACACCATATATTTT
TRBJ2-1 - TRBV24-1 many CATSDALAGTEQFF TGTGCCACCAGTGATGCACTAGCAGGCACGGAGCAGTTCTTC
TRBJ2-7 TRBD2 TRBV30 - CAWSLPGGSGSLYEQYF TGTGCCTGGAGTCTCCCGGGGGGTAGCGGGAGTTTGTACGAGCAGTACTTC
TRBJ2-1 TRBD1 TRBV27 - CAGSSRDRTYNEQFF TGTGCCGGCAGTTCCCGGGACAGGACCTACAATGAGCAGTTCTTC
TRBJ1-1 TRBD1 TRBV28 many CASLYGQGVGAFF TGTGCCAGCCTTTACGGACAGGGGGTTGGAGCTTTCTTT